This T cell receptor (beta chain) was captured by sequencing in a study of T cell responses to AZD1222 COVID-19 vaccine. Study-wide results and caveats: The sample set comprised mostly white British donors with more females, and clonal diversity was possibly underestimated. Spike-spanning, vaccine-associated CD4 TCRs were dominant at 160-218 and 743-854. Reportedly, nearly half the spike-specific TCRs target unmutated variant regions.

Using immunoSEQ multiplex PCR, the repertoire was profiled, and TCRdb retains in-frame clones only, with some absent. The data show roughly 180,000 clones, with 92% seen just once and about 1.5% held by the top ten. This clone was counted a single time. Its antigen is unidentified. V lost 0 bases and J 0 bases, leaving 11 bases between the germline ends. The CDR3 consists of 16 residues. Germline CDR1 and CDR2: LNHDA and SQIVND (reference sequence). This clonotype was obtained from an adult who received the AZD1222 COVID-19 vaccine. The J gene is TRBJ1-1, the V gene TRBV19; no definite D call. The sequencing here drew on peripheral blood, taken 28 days after the second AZD1222 dose. CDR3 loop: CASSIDRAAMNTEAFF. CDR3 nucleotide sequence: TGTGCCAGTAGTATAGATAGGGCAGCCATGAACACTGAAGCTTTCTTT.